The next 19 T cell receptor beta chains were all read from a single sample in a study of cytomegalovirus exposure and HLA in healthy donors (dated by TCRdb to 2015 to 2018). Library generation was performed with the immunoSEQ multiplex PCR assay. For the multiplex PCR, a mixture combining 60 forward primers for TCR Vbeta segments and 13 reverse primers for TCR Jbeta segments was used. TCRdb limited this immuneACCESS table to in-frame rearrangements with V and J called. A share of clones is missing; checked studies link under half to unresolved V genes, and the rest is unexplained. The sample yields fewer than 250,000 clones; around 76% were counted once. The top ten clones comprise 4.5% to 7% of the sample. Sequencing used PBMCs. The receptor source for this set is a man aged 35 to 55 in good health and CMV-seropositive.

The V call is TRBV9, the J call TRBJ2-1; TRBD2 agrees at 11 bases. Germline CDR1 is SGDLS and CDR2 is YYNGEE. V lost 3 bases to trimming and J lost 0 bases; unmatched junction nucleotides: 11. CDR3 length: 19 residues. As DNA, the CDR3 is TGTGCCAGCAGCGGCGATAGCGGGAGGGCCCTGAGCTCCTACAATGAGCAGTTCTTC. It yields the protein CASSGDSGRALSSYNEQFF.

The chain employs TRBV10-3 and TRBJ2-3, with 9 bases matching TRBD2. This CDR3 contains 18 residues. CDR1 and CDR2 from the germline V gene are ENHRY and SYGVKD. Trimming took 0 bases from V and 2 from J; bases not matched to a gene: 9. The CDR3: CAISESSGSGRTTDTQYF. The CDR3 DNA is TGTGCCATCAGTGAGTCGAGTGGTAGCGGGAGAACCACAGATACGCAGTATTTT.

The chain's CDR3 is CATGTLGEKLFF. Written as DNA, the CDR3 is TGTGCCACCGGGACATTGGGCGAAAAACTGTTTTTT. V is TRBV6-6 and J is TRBJ1-4; D might be TRBD1 (6 bases). The CDR3 totals 12 residues. CDR1 MNHNY and CDR2 SVGAGI come from the germline V gene (reference sequence). V lost 10 bases to trimming and J lost 8 bases, with 14 bases between them.

The rearrangement joins TRBV6-5 to TRBJ1-5; the match to TRBD1 covers 8 bases. CDR1 and CDR2 from the germline V gene are MNHEY and SVGAGI. V trimming: 5 bases; J trimming: 4 bases; junction bases outside the gene matches: 7. The CDR3 consists of 15 residues. CDR3 sequence: CASSTTGEGNQPQHF. Written as DNA, the CDR3 is TGTGCCAGCAGTACGACAGGGGAGGGGAATCAGCCCCAGCATTTT.

The V and J genes are TRBV7-3 and TRBJ2-2; D gene ambiguous. V lost 2 bases and J 4 bases, leaving 5 bases between the germline ends. The CDR3 is 13 amino acids. Germline values: CDR1 SGHTA, CDR2 FQGTGA. CDR3 region: CASSLRSTGELFF. CDR3 bases: TGTGCCAGCAGCTTACGTTCCACCGGGGAGCTGTTTTTT.

The chain has TRBV10-1 and TRBJ2-3, with 9 bases that match TRBD2. The trim removed 7 bases at V and 6 bases at J, leaving 8 bases unmatched. Germline lookup yields CDR1 WNHNN and CDR2 SYGVQD (reference sequence). The CDR3 loop spans 14 amino acids. As DNA, the CDR3 is TGCGCCAGCAAGGCTAGCGGGGTGCAGGATACGCAGTATTTT. It is translated as CASKASGVQDTQYF.

The chain combines TRBV2 with TRBJ2-1; 7 bases agree with TRBD1. The CDR3 totals 14 residues. CDR1 SNHLY and CDR2 FYNNEI come from the germline V gene. V shed 6 bases and J 7 bases; nucleotides not matched to a gene: 9. The chain's CDR3 is CASRHRGGWNEQFF. The CDR3 nucleotides are TGTGCCAGCAGGCACAGGGGTGGTTGGAATGAGCAGTTCTTC.

This chain links TRBV6-5 with TRBJ2-7; D possibly corresponds to TRBD1 (6 bases). The V gene lost 0 bases and the J gene lost 4 bases, with 13 bases spanning the gap. CDR1 is MNHEY and CDR2 is SVGAGI in the germline V gene. There are 15 residues in the CDR3. The CDR3 DNA sequence: TGTGCCAGCAGTTACTCAACAGGGAAGGTTTACGAGCAGTACTTC. Translating it yields CASSYSTGKVYEQYF.

The chain uses TRBV11-3 and TRBJ2-1; D possibly corresponds to TRBD2 (6 bases). V was shortened by 5 bases and J by 8 bases, with 19 bases between the two germline ends. Germline CDR1 SGHNT, CDR2 YENEEA. CDR3 length equals 15 residues. The CDR3: CASSLRLGSEDEQFF. The CDR3 DNA reads as TGTGCCAGCAGCCTCCGACTAGGGAGTGAGGATGAGCAGTTCTTC.

The rearrangement joins TRBV5-6 to TRBJ2-1; 9 positions match TRBD2. V lost 1 base to trimming and J lost 9 bases; unmatched junction nucleotides: 8. Germline values: CDR1 SGHDT, CDR2 YYEEEE. The CDR3 spans 15 residues. This CDR3 is CASSLPGGRAAEQFF. CDR3 in DNA: TGTGCCAGCAGCTTGCCGGGCGGGAGGGCCGCTGAGCAGTTCTTC.

The chain couples TRBV20-1 to TRBJ2-3; D unclear. Per germline, CDR1 DFQATT and CDR2 SNEGSKA (reference sequence). Trimming pared 0 bases from V and 6 bases from J, leaving 4 bases between. The CDR3 length is 11 residues. The CDR3 DNA reads as TGCAGTGCTAGAGACCGGGATACGCAGTATTTT. Translation: CSARDRDTQYF.

The rearrangement joins TRBV29-1 to TRBJ1-2; D gene ambiguous. Between the trimmed V and J ends, which lost 5 bases and 3 bases, there was a span of 7 bases. Per the germline V gene, CDR1 is SQVTM and CDR2 is ANQGSEA. The CDR3 is 11 residues long. CDR3 coding DNA: TGCAGCGTTCCTTTTCACTATGGCTACACCTTC. It is translated as CSVPFHYGYTF.

The rearrangement joins TRBV5-6 to TRBJ2-3; weak D call: TRBD1 (6 bases). The CDR3 length is 16 residues. Germline CDR1 reads SGHDT; CDR2 reads YYEEEE. The ends were cut back, 3 bases at V and 1 base at J, with 15 bases in the middle. The CDR3 DNA sequence: TGTGCCAGCAGCTCGCAGGGGTCGGGACGCACAGATACGCAGTATTTT. Translating it yields CASSSQGSGRTDTQYF.

The V gene is TRBV6-5, the J gene TRBJ1-3; D remains ambiguous. The V gene's germline CDR1 is MNHEY and CDR2 SVGAGI. The germline V and J ends were trimmed by 6 bases and 8 bases, with 17 bases remaining between them. The CDR3 consists of 14 residues. CDR3 in amino acids: CASSRRRGGDTIYF. The CDR3 nucleotides are TGTGCCAGCAGCCGCCGACGGGGAGGAGACACCATATATTTT.

V gene TRBV27 combines with J gene TRBJ2-7; tentatively, D is TRBD1 (6 bases). The CDR3 consists of 14 residues. V was cut by 3 bases and J by 5 bases, with 14 bases left in between. Per germline, CDR1 MNHEY and CDR2 SMNVEV (reference sequence). The CDR3 reads CASSLGQGINEQYF. CDR3 nucleotides: TGTGCCAGCAGTTTGGGTCAGGGGATAAACGAGCAGTACTTC.

This clone was detected only a few times. The CDR3 DNA is TGTGCCAGCAGTCTCCAGGGGCCTTTGACCTACGAGCAGTACTTC. It encodes CASSLQGPLTYEQYF. V usage is TRBV27 and J usage is TRBJ2-7, with a tentative D call TRBD1 (6 bases). The CDR3 is 15 amino acids. V gave up 5 bases and J gave up 2 bases, with 16 bases separating them. Per the germline V gene, CDR1 is MNHEY and CDR2 is SMNVEV (reference sequence).

This chain joins TRBV6-6 and TRBJ2-6, with TRBD1 matching 9 bases. V shed 6 bases and J 6 bases; nucleotides not matched to a gene: 3. The CDR3 covers 14 residues. Germline loops: CDR1 MNHNY, CDR2 SVGAGI (reference sequence). Written as DNA, the CDR3 is TGTGCCAGCAGGCGGACAGGGGAGGCCAACGTCCTGACTTTC. Encoded protein: CASRRTGEANVLTF.

This clone has only a few counts. The chain employs TRBV6-1 and TRBJ2-3, with D possibly matching TRBD2 (7 bases). Germline CDR1 reads MNHNS; CDR2 reads SASEGT. Trimming took off 1 base at V and 5 bases at J, with 13 bases between the two ends. CDR3 size: 15 residues. The CDR3 region is CASSEGAGAVDTQYF. As DNA, the CDR3 is TGTGCCAGCAGTGAAGGGGCGGGGGCAGTAGATACGCAGTATTTT.

V gene TRBV18 combines with J gene TRBJ1-1; no reliable D call. Trimming removed 3 bases from V and 4 bases from J, with 12 bases in between. The CDR3 totals 14 residues. From germline, CDR1 is KGHSH and CDR2 LQKENI. CDR3 amino acids: CASSPRRSGTEAFF. The CDR3 nucleotides read TGTGCCAGCTCACCCAGGAGGTCAGGCACTGAAGCTTTCTTT.